This TCR beta chain was profiled in a study of blood T cell repertoires in COVID-19. The overall study: From the United States, Italy and Spain came samples of acute and convalescent COVID-19. T cells, B-cell-depleted T cells, or PBMCs provided the cDNA or gDNA that served as material.

Those enrolled in Seattle joined during active infection and were followed longitudinally afterward. As processed by the authors: Amplification from reference gene primers served as the basis for estimated nucleated cell counts. Generated by immunoSEQ multiplex PCR, the TCRdb table keeps only in-frame clones and is missing some. That table gives V, J and clone size, and the DNA gave D and trimming. The repertoire consists of some 400,000 clones, with around 87% occurring once and the leading ten covering 10%. V lost 4 bases and J lost 0; bases outside the gene matches: 6. This CDR3 has 16 amino acids. Germline CDR1 SGDLS, CDR2 YYNGEE. This clone was seen once.

The chain combines TRBV9 with TRBJ2-2, with TRBD1 matching 7 bases. The sequenced material came from peripheral blood. This clonotype originated in a woman in her twenties or thirties with COVID-19, enrolled during active disease. The CDR3 region has the DNA TGTGCCAGCAGCTTAGCAGGGGGTGCGAACACCGGGGAGCTGTTTTTT. It is translated as CASSLAGGANTGELFF. Using reference TRBV9 and TRBJ2-2 for the parts outside the CDR3, the full variable domain is DSGVTQTPKHLITATGQRVTLRCSPRSGDLSVYWYQQSLDQGLQFLIQYYNGEERAKGNILERFSAQQFPDLHSELNLSSLELGDSALYFCASSLAGGANTGELFFGEGSRLTVL.